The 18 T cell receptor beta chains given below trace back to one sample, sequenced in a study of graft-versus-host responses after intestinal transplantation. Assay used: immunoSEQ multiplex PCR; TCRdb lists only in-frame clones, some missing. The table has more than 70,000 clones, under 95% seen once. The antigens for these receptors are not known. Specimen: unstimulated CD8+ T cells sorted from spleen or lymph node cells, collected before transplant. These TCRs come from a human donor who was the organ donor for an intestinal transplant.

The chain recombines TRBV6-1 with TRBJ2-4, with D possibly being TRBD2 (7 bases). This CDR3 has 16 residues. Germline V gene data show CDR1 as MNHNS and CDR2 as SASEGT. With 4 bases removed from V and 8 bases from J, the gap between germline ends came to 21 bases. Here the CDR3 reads CASSGGGQGSRYIQYF. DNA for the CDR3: TGTGCCAGCAGTGGGGGGGGGCAGGGGAGTAGGTACATTCAGTACTTC.

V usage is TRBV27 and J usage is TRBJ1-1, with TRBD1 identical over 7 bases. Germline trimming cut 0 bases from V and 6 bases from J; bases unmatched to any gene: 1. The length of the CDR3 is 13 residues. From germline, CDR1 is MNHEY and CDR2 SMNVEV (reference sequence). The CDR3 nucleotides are TGTGCCAGCAGTTTATCAGGGGGCCCTGAAGCTTTCTTT. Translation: CASSLSGGPEAFF.

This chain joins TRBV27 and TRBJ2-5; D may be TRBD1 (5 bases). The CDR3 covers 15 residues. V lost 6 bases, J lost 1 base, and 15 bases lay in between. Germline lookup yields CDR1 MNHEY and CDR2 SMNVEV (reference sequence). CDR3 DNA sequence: TGTGCCAGCAGCCCCGGGCCAGGGCTCCAAGAGACCCAGTACTTC. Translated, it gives CASSPGPGLQETQYF.

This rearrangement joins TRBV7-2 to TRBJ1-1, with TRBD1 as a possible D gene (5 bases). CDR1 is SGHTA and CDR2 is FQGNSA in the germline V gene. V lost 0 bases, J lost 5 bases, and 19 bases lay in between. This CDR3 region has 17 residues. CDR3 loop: CASSLAGRVGMGTEAFF. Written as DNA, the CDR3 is TGTGCCAGCAGCTTAGCCGGCAGGGTGGGGATGGGGACTGAAGCTTTCTTT.

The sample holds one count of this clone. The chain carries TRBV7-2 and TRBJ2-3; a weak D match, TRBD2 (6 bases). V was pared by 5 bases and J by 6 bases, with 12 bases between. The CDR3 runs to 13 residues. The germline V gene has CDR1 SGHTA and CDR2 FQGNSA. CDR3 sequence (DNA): TGTGCCAGCAGCCTACCCCGGGGGGATACGCAGTATTTT. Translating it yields CASSLPRGDTQYF.

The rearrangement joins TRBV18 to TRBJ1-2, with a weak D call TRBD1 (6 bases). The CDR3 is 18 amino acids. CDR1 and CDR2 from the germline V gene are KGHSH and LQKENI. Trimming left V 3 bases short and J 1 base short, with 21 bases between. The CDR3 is CASSPPGGARLINYGYTF. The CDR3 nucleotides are TGTGCCAGCTCACCCCCCGGGGGGGCGCGCCTGATTAACTATGGCTACACCTTC.

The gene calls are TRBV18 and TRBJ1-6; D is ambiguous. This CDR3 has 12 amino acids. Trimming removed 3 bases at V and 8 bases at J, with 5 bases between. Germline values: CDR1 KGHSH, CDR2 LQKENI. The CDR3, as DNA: TGTGCCAGCTCACCGTCGGATTCACCCCTCCACTTT. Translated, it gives CASSPSDSPLHF.

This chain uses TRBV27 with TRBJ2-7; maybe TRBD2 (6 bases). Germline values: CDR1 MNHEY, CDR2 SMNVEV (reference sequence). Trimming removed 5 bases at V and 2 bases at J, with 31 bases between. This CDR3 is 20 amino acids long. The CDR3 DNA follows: TGTGCCAGCAGTGACGAGCCGGGAACGAAAACGGGAGTATCTCCCTACGAGCAGTACTTC. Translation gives CASSDEPGTKTGVSPYEQYF.

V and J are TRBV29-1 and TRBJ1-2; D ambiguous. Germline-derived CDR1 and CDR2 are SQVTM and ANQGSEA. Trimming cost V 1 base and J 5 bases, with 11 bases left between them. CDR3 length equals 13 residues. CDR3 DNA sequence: TGCAGCGTTGAAGGGGAGGGCTATTATGGCTACACCTTC. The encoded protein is CSVEGEGYYGYTF.

The CDR3 reads CASSFRGQTEAFF. In nucleotides, the CDR3 is TGTGCCAGCAGTTTTAGGGGGCAAACTGAAGCTTTCTTT. The genes are TRBV7-4 and TRBJ1-1; 7 nucleotides align to TRBD1. CDR1 is SGHVT and CDR2 is SQSDAQ in the germline V gene. The J segment lost 5 bases and the V segment lost 6 bases, leaving 6 bases of the junction unmatched. The CDR3 has 13 residues.

The CDR3 nucleotides are TGCAGCGTTGAAGACGAATGGGGGGTATCATCACAATTAAGGAGCTATGGCTACACCTTC. Its translation: CSVEDEWGVSSQLRSYGYTF. The gene calls are TRBV29-1 and TRBJ1-2, with a tentative D call TRBD1 (5 bases). The CDR3 consists of 20 residues. The germline CDR1 and CDR2 sequences are SQVTM and ANQGSEA. The V end lost 0 bases, the J end lost 4 bases, and 30 bases lay between the germline ends. The whole variable domain, remainder taken from reference TRBV29-1 and TRBJ1-2, is SAVISQKPSRDICQRGTSLTIQCQVDSQVTMMFWYRQQPGQSLTLIATANQGSEATYESGFVIDKFPISRPNLTFSTLTVSNMSPEDSSIYLCSVEDEWGVSSQLRSYGYTFGSGTRLTVV.

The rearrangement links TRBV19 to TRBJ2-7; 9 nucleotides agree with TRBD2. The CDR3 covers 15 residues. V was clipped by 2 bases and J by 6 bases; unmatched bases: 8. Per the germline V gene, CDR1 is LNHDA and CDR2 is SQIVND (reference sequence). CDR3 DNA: TGTGCCAGTAGTATAATAGCGGGAGACACCTCCGAGCAGTACTTC. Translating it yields CASSIIAGDTSEQYF. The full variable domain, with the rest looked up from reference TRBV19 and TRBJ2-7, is DGGITQSPKYLFRKEGQNVTLSCEQNLNHDAMYWYRQDPGQGLRLIYYSQIVNDFQKGDIAEGYSVSREKKESFPLTVTSAQKNPTAFYLCASSIIAGDTSEQYFGPGTRLTVT.

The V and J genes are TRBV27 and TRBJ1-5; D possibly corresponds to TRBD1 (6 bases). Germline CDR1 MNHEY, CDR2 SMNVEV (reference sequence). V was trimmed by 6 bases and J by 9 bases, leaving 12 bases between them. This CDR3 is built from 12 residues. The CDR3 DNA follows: TGTGCCAGCAGCCGCCCCAGGGGGCCCCAGCATTTT. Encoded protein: CASSRPRGPQHF.

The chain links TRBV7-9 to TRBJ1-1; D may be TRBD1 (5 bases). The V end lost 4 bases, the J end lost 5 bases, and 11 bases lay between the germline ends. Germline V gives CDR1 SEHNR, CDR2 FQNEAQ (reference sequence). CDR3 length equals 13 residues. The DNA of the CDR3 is TGTGCCAGCAGCTACGGGGGGAGGACTGAAGCTTTCTTT. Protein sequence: CASSYGGRTEAFF.

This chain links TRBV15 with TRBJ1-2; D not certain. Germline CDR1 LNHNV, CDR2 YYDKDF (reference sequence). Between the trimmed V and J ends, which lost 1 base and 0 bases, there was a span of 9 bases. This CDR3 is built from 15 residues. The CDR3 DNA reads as TGTGCCACCAGCAGAGGGAGGTTCTCTAACTATGGCTACACCTTC. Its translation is CATSRGRFSNYGYTF. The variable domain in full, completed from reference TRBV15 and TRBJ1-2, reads DAMVIQNPRYQVTQFGKPVTLSCSQTLNHNVMYWYQQKSSQAPKLLFHYYDKDFNNEADTPDNFQSRRPNTSFCFLDIRSPGLGDTAMYLCATSRGRFSNYGYTFGSGTRLTVV.

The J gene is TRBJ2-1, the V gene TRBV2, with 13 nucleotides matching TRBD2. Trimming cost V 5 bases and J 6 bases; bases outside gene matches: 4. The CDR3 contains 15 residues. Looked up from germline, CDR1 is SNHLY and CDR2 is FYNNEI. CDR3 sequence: CASSPGLAGLNEQFF. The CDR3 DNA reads TGTGCCAGCAGTCCGGGACTAGCGGGGCTCAATGAGCAGTTCTTC.

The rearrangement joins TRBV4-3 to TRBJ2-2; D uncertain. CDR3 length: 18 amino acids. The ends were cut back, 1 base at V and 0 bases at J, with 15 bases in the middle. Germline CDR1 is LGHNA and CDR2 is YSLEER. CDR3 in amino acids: CASSQVKQSYPNTGELFF. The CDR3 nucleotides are TGCGCCAGCAGCCAAGTGAAACAGTCCTACCCGAACACCGGGGAGCTGTTTTTT.

The CDR3 DNA follows: TGTGCCAGTAGTAGCGGGGGGGCCTACGAGCAGTACTTC. This sequence encodes CASSSGGAYEQYF. The V and J genes are TRBV19 and TRBJ2-7, with TRBD2 matching over 9 bases. With 4 bases clipped from V and 2 bases from J, the junction kept 0 bases outside the gene matches. Germline CDR1 is LNHDA and CDR2 is SQIVND (reference sequence). CDR3 size: 13 residues.